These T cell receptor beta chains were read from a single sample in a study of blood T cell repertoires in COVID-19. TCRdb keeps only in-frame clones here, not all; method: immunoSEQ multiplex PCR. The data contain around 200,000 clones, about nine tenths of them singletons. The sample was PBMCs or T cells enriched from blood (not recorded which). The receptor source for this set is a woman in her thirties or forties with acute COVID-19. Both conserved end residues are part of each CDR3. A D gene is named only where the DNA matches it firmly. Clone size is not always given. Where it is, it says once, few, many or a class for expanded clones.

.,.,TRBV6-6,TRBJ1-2,TGTGCCAGCAGGGACGTTTCTGGGGACTACTATGGCTACACCTTC,CASRDVSGDYYGYTF
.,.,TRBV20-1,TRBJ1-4,TGCAGTGCTCGGACAGTTGAAAAACTGTTTTTT,CSARTVEKLFF
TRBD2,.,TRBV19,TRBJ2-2,TGTGCCAGTATGGTTCGGGGGGGCCGGGCCGGGGAGCTGTTTTTT,CASMVRGGRAGELFF
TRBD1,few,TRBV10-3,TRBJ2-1,TGTGCCATCAGTGAATTGCAGGGGGCCAGGAATGAGCAGTTCTTC,CAISELQGARNEQFF
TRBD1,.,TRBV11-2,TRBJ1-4,TGTGCCAGCAGCTTAGGACGGACAGGGCTGTTTTTT,CASSLGRTGLFF
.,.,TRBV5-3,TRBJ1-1,TGTGCCAGAAGCTTACGATTCCGGAGTACTGAAGCTTTCTTT,CARSLRFRSTEAFF
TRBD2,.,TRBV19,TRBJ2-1,TGTGCCAGTACCCGGACTAGCTACAAGTTCTTC,CASTRTSYKFF
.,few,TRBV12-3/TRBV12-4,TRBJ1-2,TGTGCCAGCAGCCGCAGGGGTGGCTATGGCTACACCTTC,CASSRRGGYGYTF
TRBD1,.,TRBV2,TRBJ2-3,TGTGCCAGCAGTTTGGGACAGGGGCGGAATACGCAGTATTTT,CASSLGQGRNTQYF
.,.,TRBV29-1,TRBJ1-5,TGCAGCGTTGATCGGGGGGCCGGGCAGCCCCAGCATTTT,CSVDRGAGQPQHF
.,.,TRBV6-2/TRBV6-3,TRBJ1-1,TGTGCCAGCAGTTACTCTGGCAGGCGAACCATGAACACTGAAGCTTTCTTT,CASSYSGRRTMNTEAFF
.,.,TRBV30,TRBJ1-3,TGTGCCTGGAGGTCTCCCCAGAACACCATATATTTT,CAWRSPQNTIYF
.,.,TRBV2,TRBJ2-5,TGTGCCAGCAGGGGGTGGGTCGCCGGGACACTGAAAGAGACCCAGTACTTC,CASRGWVAGTLKETQYF
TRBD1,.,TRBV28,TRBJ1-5,TGTGCCAGCAGGGCCGGGACAGGGGAGTTTAGGAGCAATCAGCCCCAGCATTTT,CASRAGTGEFRSNQPQHF
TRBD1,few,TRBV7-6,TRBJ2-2,TGTGCCAGCAGCACAGACAGGGTAACCGGGGAGCTGTTTTTT,CASSTDRVTGELFF
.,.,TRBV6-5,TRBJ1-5,TGTGCCAGCAGAGCTGGTTTTGATCAGCCCCAGCATTTT,CASRAGFDQPQHF
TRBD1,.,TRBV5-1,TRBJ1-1,TGCGCCAGCAGCTTCCAGACAGGGAGTCCCTCCGGCACTGAAGCTTTCTTT,CASSFQTGSPSGTEAFF
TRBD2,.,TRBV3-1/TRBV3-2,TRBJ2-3,TGTGCCAGCAGCCCCAGTGAGCGGGGGGTAGGGACAGATACGCAGTATTTT,CASSPSERGVGTDTQYF
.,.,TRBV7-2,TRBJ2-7,TGTGCCAGCAGCTTAGTTGGGCAGGTGGGCTCCTACGAGCAGTACTTC,CASSLVGQVGSYEQYF
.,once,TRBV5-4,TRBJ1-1,TGTGCCAGCAGCTTGGATGGGAGGGGAGCTTTCTTT,CASSLDGRGAFF
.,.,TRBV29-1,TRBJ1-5,TGCAGCGTGGGGACGGACTATAGCAATCAGCCCCAGCATTTT,CSVGTDYSNQPQHF
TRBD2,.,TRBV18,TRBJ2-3,TGTGCCAGCTCACCACCGGTAGCGGGGACAGATACGCAGTATTTT,CASSPPVAGTDTQYF
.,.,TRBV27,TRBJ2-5,TGTGCCAGCAGTTTATCATTTTGGGCCGAGTCTCGCGAGACCCAGTACTTC,CASSLSFWAESRETQYF
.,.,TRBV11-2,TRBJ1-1,TGTGCCAGCAGCTTTGGGCAGACAGGTGAAGCTTTCTTT,CASSFGQTGEAFF
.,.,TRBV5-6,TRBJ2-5,TGTGCCAGCAGCTTGTCCGGGCCCGTGGGCGGGTGGGTGCGAGAGACCCAGTACTTC,CASSLSGPVGGWVRETQYF
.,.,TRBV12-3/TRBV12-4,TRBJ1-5,TGTGCCAGCAGTTTCTCGGGGGATCAGCCCCAGCATTTT,CASSFSGDQPQHF
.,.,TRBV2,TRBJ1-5,TGTGCCAGCAGTCAACCCGGACAGCCTGTCGGGCAGCCCCAGCATTTT,CASSQPGQPVGQPQHF
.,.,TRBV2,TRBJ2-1,TGTGCCATAAATGGCATAATCAACAATGAGCAGTTCTTC,CAINGIINNEQFF
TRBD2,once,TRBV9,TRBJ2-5,TGTGCTACAGCCCCCAGCGGGGCCACGGGGGAGACCCAGTACTTC,CATAPSGATGETQYF
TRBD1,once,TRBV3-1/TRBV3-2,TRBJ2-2,TGTGCCAGCAGCCTAGGAGGTTTCGGACAGGGCACCGGGGAGCTGTTTTTT,CASSLGGFGQGTGELFF
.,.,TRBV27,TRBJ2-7,TGTGCCAGCAGTTTATGGGGCGTCGAGTCCTACGAGCAGTACTTC,CASSLWGVESYEQYF
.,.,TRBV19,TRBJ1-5,TGTGCCAGCCGCCCGACAGCACTAAATCAGCCCCAGCATTTT,CASRPTALNQPQHF
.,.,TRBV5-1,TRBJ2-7,TGCGCCAGCAGCTTGCCCAGGGGGGACGAGCAGTACTTC,CASSLPRGDEQYF
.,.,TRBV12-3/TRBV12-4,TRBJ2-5,TGTGCCAGCAGTCCCAAAGAGACCCAGTACTTC,CASSPKETQYF
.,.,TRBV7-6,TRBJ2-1,TGTGCCAGCAGCTTAGGGCCGCGGCAGTACAATGAGCAGTTCTTC,CASSLGPRQYNEQFF
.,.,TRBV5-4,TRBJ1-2,TGTGCCAGCAGCTTTAAGACAGCCTCTCAATATGGCTACACCTTC,CASSFKTASQYGYTF
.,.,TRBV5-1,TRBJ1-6,TGCGCCAGCAGCTTGGAACAGGGAAATAATTCACCCCTCCACTTT,CASSLEQGNNSPLHF
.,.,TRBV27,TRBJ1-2,TGTGCCAGCAGTTTACCCAGGGACTATGGCTACACCTTC,CASSLPRDYGYTF
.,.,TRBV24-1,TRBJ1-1,TGTGCCACCAGTGTGAAAGGAGACACTGAAGCTTTCTTT,CATSVKGDTEAFF
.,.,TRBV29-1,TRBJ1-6,TGCAGCGCTAGGGGCAGGGAGGATTCACCCCTCCACTTT,CSARGREDSPLHF
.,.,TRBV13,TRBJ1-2,TGTGCCAGCAGCTTAGAGGGGGTGTATGGCTACACCTTC,CASSLEGVYGYTF
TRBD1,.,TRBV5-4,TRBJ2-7,TGTGCCAGCAGCGAGGGACAGGGGATTTACGAGCAGTACTTC,CASSEGQGIYEQYF
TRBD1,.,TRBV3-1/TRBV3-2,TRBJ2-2,TGTGCCAGCAGCCAGGGACAGGGGGTCGCCACCGGGGAGCTGTTTTTT,CASSQGQGVATGELFF
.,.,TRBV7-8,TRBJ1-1,TGTGCCAGCAGCCCAGGTCAAGGCGGGACCGGCACTGAAGCTTTCTTT,CASSPGQGGTGTEAFF
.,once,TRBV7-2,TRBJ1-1,TGTGCCAGCAGCTTACGGAGGGCTGAAGCTTTCTTT,CASSLRRAEAFF
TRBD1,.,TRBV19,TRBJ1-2,TGTGCCGCACAAGGGAGAGACAGGGGCCCTAACTATGGCTACACCTTC,CAAQGRDRGPNYGYTF
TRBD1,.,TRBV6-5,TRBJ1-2,TGTGCCAGCAGTACAGGGGGAAACTATGGCTACACCTTC,CASSTGGNYGYTF
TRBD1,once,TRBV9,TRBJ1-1,TGTGCCAGCAGCGTAGTCACAGGGGGCGCGCACACTGAAGCTTTCTTT,CASSVVTGGAHTEAFF
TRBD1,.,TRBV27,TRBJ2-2,TGTGCCAGCAGTCTGGACAGGGTGGGCGCCGGGGAGCTGTTTTTT,CASSLDRVGAGELFF
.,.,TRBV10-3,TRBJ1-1,TGTGCCATCAGTGCCCTAGGGAACACTGAAGCTTTCTTT,CAISALGNTEAFF
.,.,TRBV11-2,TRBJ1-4,TGTGCCAGCAGCTTAGAAAAAGGAGGGAATGAAAAACTGTTTTTT,CASSLEKGGNEKLFF
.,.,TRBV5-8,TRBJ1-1,TGTGCCAGCAGCTTCCAGACAGCTACGAACACTGAAGCTTTCTTT,CASSFQTATNTEAFF
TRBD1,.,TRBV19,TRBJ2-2,TGTGCCAGCGCGAACAGGGGCCTCGGCACCGGGGAGCTGTTTTTT,CASANRGLGTGELFF